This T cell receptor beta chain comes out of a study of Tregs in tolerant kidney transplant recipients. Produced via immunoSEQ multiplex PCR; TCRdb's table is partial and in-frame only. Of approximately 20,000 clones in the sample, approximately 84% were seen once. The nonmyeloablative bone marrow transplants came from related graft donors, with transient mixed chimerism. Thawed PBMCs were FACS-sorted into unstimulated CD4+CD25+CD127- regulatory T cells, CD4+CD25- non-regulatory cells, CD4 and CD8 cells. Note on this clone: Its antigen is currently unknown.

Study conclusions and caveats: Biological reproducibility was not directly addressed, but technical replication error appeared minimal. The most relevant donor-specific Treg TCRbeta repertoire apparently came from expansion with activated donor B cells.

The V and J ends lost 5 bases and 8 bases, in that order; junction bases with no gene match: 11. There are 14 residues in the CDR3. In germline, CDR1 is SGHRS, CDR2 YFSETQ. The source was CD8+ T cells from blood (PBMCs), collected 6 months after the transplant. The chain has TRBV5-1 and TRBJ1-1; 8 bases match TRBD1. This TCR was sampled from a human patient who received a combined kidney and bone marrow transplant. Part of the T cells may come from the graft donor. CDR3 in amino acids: CASRSDRDLLEAFF. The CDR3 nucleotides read TGCGCCAGCAGATCGGACAGGGATTTATTGGAAGCTTTCTTT.